This TCR beta chain comes out of a study of beta chain features in type 1 diabetes (dated by TCRdb to 2016 to 2019). A note on the overall study: No differences in mean age, gender distribution, total cell number or subset yield were found between patients and healthy donors. The study compared TCRB repertoires of sorted circulating CD4+ T cell subsets between recently diagnosed type 1 diabetes patients and matched healthy donors. Regulatory and stem cell-like memory subsets were obtained from only 8 patients and roughly eight healthy donors, while naive and central memory subsets were obtained from all 30 or so donors. A total of about 110 million sorted cells were examined across all samples, and the number of cells per subset was strongly correlated with RNA yield. Paper-wide results and their limitations: In all four CD4+ subsets, TCRB CDR3 length was moderately but significantly shorter in type 1 diabetes patients. At VDJ recombination sites, patients with type 1 diabetes made fewer insertions and deleted more nucleotides, a pattern implying thymic rearrangement abnormalities. Because cDNA was sequenced instead of genomic DNA, highly expressing activated cells could be over-represented, though the groups showed no difference in activation or CD3 levels. The naive, central memory and regulatory TCRB repertoires appeared to resemble one another more closely among patients than among healthy donors. Because small numbers of individuals were included in the HLA sub-analyses, any influence of HLA type on TCRB rearrangement was left unresolved. Shorter templates might have been favored by PCR, but patient and control samples were amplified and corrected together, so both groups would have been affected equally by any skew.

With regard to this clone: The specificity of this receptor is unknown. Per-nucleotide qualities are absent, and no much larger clonotype sits a single base away.

The CDR1 and CDR2 encoded by the germline V gene are SGHDN and FVKESK. From the cysteine through the phenylalanine, the CDR3 covers 18 amino acids. Only the CDR3 DNA stays, 54 bases, in frame from base 1. Relative to germline, V is 0 bases shorter and J is 0 bases shorter, with 12 bases between their ends. Each donor gave one peripheral blood draw, averaging roughly 0.11 L, which was collected into heparinised tubes. Using a panel that included CD45RO, CCR7, CD25, CD127, CD95 and CD27, naive, central memory, regulatory and stem cell-like memory CD4+ T cells were sorted on a BD FACSAria II. A purity above 95% was achieved for all sorted populations. PBMCs were isolated right away by Lymphoprep density gradient centrifugation and were stained directly, without culture. To minimize batch effects, samples were stained and sorted in pairs, one healthy donor with one patient per experiment. The entire isolated RNA was reverse transcribed using the High Capacity cDNA Reverse Transcription Kit, and thus expressed TCRB transcripts were sequenced. Naive, central memory and regulatory T cell samples underwent deep immunoSEQ sequencing, averaging roughly 3.3 million total reads per sample. Sorted cells were lysed in RLT buffer and RNA was extracted with DNase-treated RNeasy Micro or Mini kits, depending on cell number. To prevent cross-contamination, each cell subset was processed individually, whereas patient and healthy donor samples were processed jointly. The immunoSEQ multiplex PCR was used to amplify TCRB sequences from cDNA, yielding 87-bp fragments that span the CDR3 region. Sequencing of the amplicons was done on the Illumina HiSeq platform. The original pipeline was this. PCR bias was corrected computationally using synthetic template baselines, and reads within Hamming distance 2 were collapsed, with unmergeable singletons discarded. Reads were aligned against IMGT to assign V, D and J genes, CDR3 length and insertions or deletions at six rearrangement sites. Within each subset, clonotype counts were normalized to sorted cell number, after which true diversity and Gini coefficients were computed with the tcR R package. The overlap coefficient, calculated on TCRB nucleotide sequences, was used to measure repertoire sharing. Out-of-frame TCRB sequences from naive cells were analyzed as a proxy for the pre-selection repertoire. Sourced from immuneACCESS, this table was stored by TCRdb with only in-frame sequences that have V and J called. A share of the clones is absent; for the studies checked, an unresolved V gene accounts for under half, and the remainder has no known explanation. V, J and clone size were drawn from that table, and D and trimming were deduced from the DNA. The sample records 500,000 to 700,000 clones, 15% of which are singletons. The top ten clones comprise more than 0.08% of the sample.

What was sequenced was naive CD4+ T cells from blood. This sample's cell subset or site label indicates: true naive CD4+ T cells. Here the chain combines TRBV14 and TRBJ2-6, with no confident D gene call. The sequence was obtained from a man aged 18 to 29 in good health. The bases read TGTGCCAGCAGCCAAGACCACCCGACCCGCTCTGGGGCCAACGTCCTGACTTTC. It specifies CASSQDHPTRSGANVLTF.